A selection of T cell receptor beta chains follows, all from one sample in a study of blood T cell repertoires in COVID-19. The assay was immunoSEQ multiplex PCR, and TCRdb's table has in-frame clones only and misses some. The table includes around 300,000 clones, about 85% detected once. Material for sequencing was peripheral blood. These receptors came from a woman in her 50s with active or convalescent COVID-19. Each CDR3 is given with its conserved first and last residue. The D gene is left open where the match is weak. A clone size is listed for some rows: how often the clone was seen (once, few, many), or a class if it is expanded.

>-|TRBV6-5|TRBJ1-2|-
CASSYGQTANYGYTF
TGTGCCAGCAGTTACGGCCAGACTGCTAACTATGGCTACACCTTC
>once|TRBV7-9|TRBJ2-7|-
CASSLAYYEQYF
TGTGCCAGCAGCTTAGCCTACTACGAGCAGTACTTC
>-|TRBV29-1|TRBJ1-5|-
CSVVEAGGNQPQHF
TGCAGCGTTGTAGAGGCTGGAGGCAATCAGCCCCAGCATTTT
>once|TRBV27|TRBJ2-7|TRBD2
CASSPRLAGAGEQYF
TGTGCCAGCAGTCCAAGACTAGCGGGAGCTGGAGAGCAGTACTTC
>-|TRBV6-5|TRBJ1-4|TRBD1
CASSGGQVEFF
TGTGCCAGCAGCGGGGGACAGGTAGAGTTTTTT
>-|TRBV30|TRBJ1-1|-
CAWSVYAGNTEAFF
TGTGCCTGGTCAGTGTACGCAGGGAACACTGAAGCTTTCTTT
>-|TRBV9|TRBJ2-7|TRBD2
CASSAGGFAYEQYF
TGTGCCAGCAGCGCGGGGGGTTTCGCTTACGAGCAGTACTTC
>-|TRBV28|TRBJ1-2|TRBD1
CASSTLDRVDGYTF
TGTGCCAGCAGTACCCTCGACAGGGTGGATGGCTACACCTTC
>-|TRBV2|TRBJ1-2|TRBD1
CASSYFSTGDVGGYTF
TGTGCCAGCAGTTATTTTTCGACAGGGGACGTGGGCGGCTACACCTTC
>-|TRBV6-5|TRBJ1-2|TRBD1
CASRTGGDGYTF
TGTGCCAGCAGGACAGGGGGCGATGGCTACACCTTC
>many|TRBV20-1|TRBJ2-3|-
CSSHLSDTQYF
TGCAGTTCCCACTTGTCAGATACGCAGTATTTT
>-|TRBV6-4|TRBJ1-2|TRBD1
CASSLTAGTAKGYTF
TGTGCCAGCAGCTTGACAGCCGGGACAGCAAAGGGCTACACCTTC